What follows are 13 T cell receptor beta chains derived from one specimen sequenced in a study of T cell changes during pregnancy in multiple sclerosis. Assay: immunoSEQ multiplex PCR; the TCRdb copy retains only in-frame clones and omits some. In the table there are about 23,000 clones, about 89% of which are singletons. The material sequenced was CD8+ T cells from peripheral blood mononuclear cells, taken in the first trimester of pregnancy. The receptors were gathered from a female donor with multiple sclerosis, enrolled in a pregnancy study.

The genes are TRBV5-4 and TRBJ1-4; 7 bases fit TRBD1. The CDR3 loop spans 16 amino acids. The V and J ends lost 0 bases and 3 bases, in that order; junction bases with no gene match: 5. Germline CDR1 is SGHNT and CDR2 is YYREEE (reference sequence). The CDR3 loop is CASSLVGGQSNEKLFF. CDR3 coding DNA: TGTGCCAGCAGCTTGGTAGGGGGACAGTCTAATGAAAAACTGTTTTTT.

The chain joins TRBV5-6 to TRBJ1-1, with D hard to call. Germline values: CDR1 SGHDT, CDR2 YYEEEE. V lost 0 bases and J lost 5, with 17 bases in between. CDR3 length: 16 amino acids. The CDR3 DNA reads as TGTGCCAGCAGCTTGGGTGGTCTCGAGCGCATTACTGAAGCTTTCTTT. This sequence encodes CASSLGGLERITEAFF.

The CDR3 DNA is TGCGCCAGCAGCCAAGACCGGACTTTAAATTACGAGCAGTACTTC. It translates to CASSQDRTLNYEQYF. The chain recombines TRBV4-3 with TRBJ2-7; tentatively, D is TRBD2 (5 bases). CDR1 is LGHNA, CDR2 YSLEER, per germline. V was cut by 0 bases and J by 4 bases, with 13 bases left in between. The CDR3 length is 15 residues.

This rearrangement joins TRBV30 to TRBJ2-1; no definite D call. The germline CDR1 and CDR2 sequences are GTSNPN and SVGIG (reference sequence). This CDR3 comprises 13 residues. V was cut by 3 bases and J by 1 base, with 7 bases left in between. CDR3 sequence (DNA): TGTGCCTGGAGAGCACGGTCCTACAATGAGCAGTTCTTC. The encoded protein is CAWRARSYNEQFF.

The chain combines TRBV7-9 with TRBJ1-3; TRBD1 matches 11 bases. V lost 4 bases and J lost 4; bases outside the gene matches: 9. The CDR3 covers 17 residues. CDR1 and CDR2 (germline): SEHNR, FQNEAQ (reference sequence). This chain's CDR3 is CASSSYGQGALGNTIYF. The CDR3 nucleotides read TGTGCCAGCAGCTCATACGGACAGGGGGCTCTCGGAAACACCATATATTTT.

The chain couples TRBV4-1 to TRBJ2-7; a possible D gene is TRBD2 (6 bases). The CDR3 is 14 residues long. Germline V lookup: CDR1 MGHRA, CDR2 YSYEKL. Trimming took off 0 bases at V and 6 bases at J, with 12 bases between the two ends. CDR3 coding DNA: TGCGCCAGCAGCCAAGATCTGGCGGGGCTCGAGCAGTACTTC. Protein: CASSQDLAGLEQYF.

This rearrangement joins TRBV4-3 to TRBJ2-7, with 9 bases that match TRBD1. The J segment lost 4 bases and the V segment lost 0 bases, leaving 7 bases of the junction unmatched. Germline CDR1 is LGHNA and CDR2 is YSLEER. This CDR3 contains 16 residues. DNA of the CDR3: TGCGCCAGCAGCCAAGATTGGGGGACAGGGTCGTACGAGCAGTACTTC. Translated, it gives CASSQDWGTGSYEQYF.

V gene TRBV7-9 combines with J gene TRBJ2-1, with 7 bases matching TRBD2. V shed 8 bases, J shed 0 bases, and the junction held 7 bases outside the gene matches. CDR3 length: 15 amino acids. From germline, CDR1 is SEHNR and CDR2 FQNEAQ (reference sequence). CDR3 region: CASLGSGLSYNEQFF. CDR3 bases: TGTGCCAGCCTGGGTAGCGGGCTCTCCTACAATGAGCAGTTCTTC.

The chain combines TRBV29-1 with TRBJ2-2, with 9 positions matching TRBD1. The CDR3 runs to 13 residues. Germline values: CDR1 SQVTM, CDR2 ANQGSEA. J was trimmed by 3 bases and V by 7 bases; bases with no gene match: 3. The CDR3 DNA reads TGCAGCGCCCGGACAGGGGACACCGGGGAGCTGTTTTTT. Amino acids: CSARTGDTGELFF.

The chain is built from TRBV4-2 and TRBJ2-7, with 11 bases aligning to TRBD2. Germline lookup yields CDR1 LGHNA and CDR2 YNFKEQ. V gave up 5 bases and J gave up 6 bases; unmatched junction bases: 6. The CDR3 length is 14 residues. This CDR3 is CASSSLTSGTEQYF. In DNA, the CDR3 is TGTGCCAGCAGCTCCCTGACTAGCGGGACCGAGCAGTACTTC.

The gene calls are TRBV9 and TRBJ1-3; D ambiguous. There are 14 residues in the CDR3. Trimming stripped 4 bases from V and 0 bases from J, with 8 bases between. Germline V gene lookup returns CDR1 SGDLS and CDR2 YYNGEE. CDR3 protein: CASSSRISGNTIYF. The CDR3 bases are TGTGCCAGCAGCTCCAGGATCTCTGGAAACACCATATATTTT.

Remarks on this clone: A read error may produce the germline difference seen at one junction end. The V gene is TRBV7-3, the J gene TRBJ2-2, with D maybe TRBD2 (5 bases). Germline CDR1 SGHTA, CDR2 FQGTGA. The CDR3 extends over 17 amino acids. This CDR3 reads CASCLSPGCANTGELFF. The CDR3 DNA is TGTGCCAGCTGCTTATCCCCGGGATGCGCGAACACCGGGGAGCTGTTTTTT.

The chain employs TRBV27 and TRBJ2-3; 11 positions agree with TRBD1. Germline CDR1 and CDR2: MNHEY and SMNVEV (reference sequence). CDR3 length equals 16 residues. After removal of 4 bases from V and 6 bases from J, the junction contained 9 bases not matched to a gene. The CDR3 is CASSSYGTGGLDTQYF. The CDR3 DNA follows: TGTGCCAGCAGTTCGTACGGGACAGGGGGTCTCGATACGCAGTATTTT.